The 14 T cell receptor beta chains below were found in one sample sequenced in a study of shared clonotypes between healthy human individuals. Repertoires were generated with immunoSEQ multiplex PCR, while TCRdb's copy carries only in-frame clones and drops some. The sample comprises some 980,000 clones, less than 85% of which are singletons, and roughly 1.5% rests with the top ten. Sequencing used memory CD4+ T cells sorted from blood. The subset is: CD45RA-negative fraction. The receptors here all came from a man younger than 30 in good health.

The chain uses TRBV11-2 and TRBJ2-7; 9 bases align to TRBD2. This CDR3 has 15 amino acids. V was pared by 1 base and J by 3 bases, with 4 bases of the junction left unmatched. Germline lookup yields CDR1 SGHAT and CDR2 FQNNGV. The DNA for the CDR3 is TGTGCCAGCAGCTTAGGCTCTAGCGGGGTCTACGAGCAGTACTTC. Its translation is CASSLGSSGVYEQYF.

Worth noting for this clone: This sample also contains other DNA sequences that code for the same CDR3. The rearrangement uses TRBV7-8 and TRBJ1-5; D not resolved. Germline CDR1 and CDR2: SGHVS and FQNEAQ. The CDR3 runs 13 residues. V was cut by 1 base and J by 4 bases, with 5 bases left in between. Written as DNA, the CDR3 is TGTGCCAGCAGCTTAGACCGGAATCAGCCCCAGCATTTT. As protein: CASSLDRNQPQHF.

The CDR3 loop is CASIRLAGPGNEQFF. As DNA, the CDR3 is TGCGCCAGCATTCGACTAGCGGGGCCAGGGAATGAGCAGTTCTTC. The chain joins TRBV10-2 to TRBJ2-1, with TRBD2 matching over 11 bases. Germline lookup yields CDR1 WSHSY and CDR2 SAAADI. CDR3 length equals 15 residues. Germline trimming cut 7 bases from V and 7 bases from J; bases unmatched to any gene: 9.

This clone came up a few times. This sequence joins TRBV2 and TRBJ2-1; 12 nucleotides align to TRBD2. V dropped 6 bases and J dropped 9; count of bases not matched to a gene: 6. CDR3 size: 14 residues. The germline gives CDR1 SNHLY, CDR2 FYNNEI. Here the CDR3 reads CASRGLAGGIEQFF. The CDR3 DNA is TGTGCCAGCAGGGGCCTAGCGGGAGGGATTGAGCAGTTCTTC.

This rearrangement joins TRBV4-1 to TRBJ1-2; TRBD1 matches 11 bases. The CDR3 has 15 residues. Germline V gives CDR1 MGHRA, CDR2 YSYEKL. The V segment lost 3 bases and the J segment 5 bases; nucleotides outside the gene matches: 5. CDR3 sequence (DNA): TGCGCCAGCAGCCAGGAGGGACAGGGGGGTTATGGCTACACCTTC. Protein sequence: CASSQEGQGGYGYTF.

This clone has just a few counts. This sequence joins TRBV14 and TRBJ2-1, with 8 bases aligning to TRBD2. Germline CDR1 reads SGHDN; CDR2 reads FVKESK. V lost 4 bases and J lost 5; bases outside the gene matches: 7. The CDR3 length is 15 residues. The CDR3 protein is CASSLAGGPHNEQFF. In nucleotides, the CDR3 is TGTGCCAGCAGCCTTGCGGGGGGACCTCACAATGAGCAGTTCTTC.

This clone was seen a handful of times. CDR3 amino acids: CAWSLSNTEAFF. The DNA of the CDR3 is TGTGCCTGGAGTCTATCCAACACTGAAGCTTTCTTT. The V and J genes are TRBV30 and TRBJ1-1; D is ambiguous. The CDR3 length is 12 residues. Germline CDR1 reads GTSNPN; CDR2 reads SVGIG (reference sequence). Trimming stripped 2 bases from V and 2 bases from J, with 6 bases between.

The chain links TRBV30 to TRBJ1-4; D gene unclear. The V gene lost 0 bases and the J gene lost 7 bases, with 12 bases spanning the gap. Germline CDR1 GTSNPN, CDR2 SVGIG (reference sequence). The CDR3 spans 14 residues. CDR3 protein: CAWSVKEVLEKLFF. The DNA of the CDR3 is TGTGCCTGGAGTGTAAAGGAAGTACTTGAAAAACTGTTTTTT.

The rearrangement links TRBV7-2 to TRBJ2-3; D call uncertain. Trimming took off 5 bases at V and 0 bases at J, with 18 bases between the two ends. The CDR3 length is 17 residues. CDR1 and CDR2 (germline): SGHTA, FQGNSA. In DNA, the CDR3 is TGTGCCAGCAGCCTGAAGAGCTCGCCCTATAGCACAGATACGCAGTATTTT. Translated, it gives CASSLKSSPYSTDTQYF.

The CDR3 sequence is CASSLAGGQQETQYF. The CDR3 DNA sequence: TGTGCCAGCAGCTTAGCGGGGGGACAGCAAGAGACCCAGTACTTC. The rearrangement links TRBV7-6 to TRBJ2-5, with TRBD1 as a possible D gene (7 bases). Germline-derived CDR1 and CDR2 are SGHVS and FNYEAQ. This CDR3 is built from 15 residues. V dropped 0 bases and J dropped 2 bases, with 10 bases sitting between them.

The CDR3 spells CAVRAGVMNTEAFF. In DNA, the CDR3 is TGTGCCGTCCGGGCAGGGGTAATGAACACTGAAGCTTTCTTT. The chain has TRBV5-5 and TRBJ1-1; D is perhaps TRBD1 (6 bases). In germline, CDR1 is SGHKS, CDR2 YYEKEE (reference sequence). The CDR3 spans 14 residues. Trimming left V 10 bases short and J 0 bases short, with 16 bases between.

On this clone: A much bigger clone sits one base away, suggesting this may be a read error. Other nucleotide sequences in the sample specify the same CDR3. V gene TRBV25-1 combines with J gene TRBJ2-7, with 9 bases aligning to TRBD2. This CDR3 spans 15 amino acids. The V and J ends lost 1 base and 4 bases, in that order; junction bases with no gene match: 5. CDR1 MGHDK and CDR2 SYGVNS come from the germline V gene. The CDR3 loop is CASSESLAGVYEQYF. As DNA, the CDR3 is TGTGCCAGCAGTGAATCCTTAGCGGGAGTGTACGAGCAGTACTTC.

The chain links TRBV30 to TRBJ2-6; D perhaps matches TRBD2 (5 bases). Germline CDR1 reads GTSNPN; CDR2 reads SVGIG (reference sequence). The CDR3 is 13 amino acids. The ends were cut back, 3 bases at V and 2 bases at J, with 5 bases in the middle. CDR3 bases: TGTGCCTGGAGGGGAGCTGGGGCCAACGTCCTGACTTTC. Protein sequence: CAWRGAGANVLTF.

In DNA, the CDR3 is TGTGCCACCAGCAGCGGACTGGGCCAAGAGACCCAGTACTTC. Its translation: CATSSGLGQETQYF. The genes are TRBV15 and TRBJ2-5, with D possibly TRBD2 on 5 matching bases. Trimming cost V 3 bases and J 1 base, with 9 bases left between them. The V gene's germline CDR1 is LNHNV and CDR2 YYDKDF (reference sequence). CDR3 length: 14 amino acids. Drawing the rest from reference TRBV15 and TRBJ2-5, the complete variable domain is DAMVIQNPRYQVTQFGKPVTLSCSQTLNHNVMYWYQQKSSQAPKLLFHYYDKDFNNEADTPDNFQSRRPNTSFCFLDIRSPGLGDTAMYLCATSSGLGQETQYFGPGTRLLVL.